The clone carrying this T cell receptor (beta chain) has only a few counts. Different DNA sequences within this sample yield the same CDR3. The data are from a study of shared clonotypes between healthy human individuals. Only Caucasian adults living in Nashville, Tennessee made up the donor group. Splitting of each subset's genomic DNA was done evenly across several immunoSEQ plates. Unsorted PBMC replicate PCRs drew on around 300 ng DNA, representing tens of thousands of T cell genomes. Some clones are missing from TCRdb's copy, which holds only in-frame ones; the method was immunoSEQ multiplex PCR. The sample records 490,000 or so clones, around 80% being singletons. The CDR3 loop spans 11 amino acids. Germline CDR1 reads SGHTA; CDR2 reads FQGNSA. V lost 1 base, J lost 4 bases, and 1 base lay in between.

The chain links TRBV7-2 to TRBJ2-5; D remains unclear. The sequence came from a woman between 40 and 50 years old in good health. Some clones in this sample may be carry-over from other donors' samples. Sequences were obtained from PBMCs. The CDR3 DNA reads as TGTGCCAGCAGCTTAGTAGAGACCCAGTACTTC. It encodes CASSLVETQYF.